The T cell receptor (beta chain) under discussion was sequenced for a study of siplizumab effects on memory and regulatory T cells. Points from the study as a whole: Siplizumab significantly lowered the alloreactive sequences that could be traced to unstimulated CD4+ memory cells. There appeared to be greater diversity in naive T cells than in memory cells, and naive T cells seemed major contributors to the alloresponse.

Assayed TCR templates numbered about 10^5 for each sample. The repertoire was sequenced with immunoSEQ multiplex PCR; TCRdb's copy has only in-frame clones and lacks some. The repertoire holds about 100,000 clones, with approximately 94% as singletons. The table lists this clone with a count of one. Its antigen remains unidentified. This receptor was taken from a human donor in good health. Sequencing was carried out using Tregs sorted from blood.

This chain's CDR3 is CASSLKGWQGALHF. The DNA of the CDR3 is TGCGCCAGCAGCTTGAAGGGCTGGCAGGGCGCCCTCCACTTT. The rearrangement links TRBV5-1 to TRBJ1-6; weak D call: TRBD1 (5 bases). This CDR3 has 14 amino acids. Trimming left V 1 base short and J 14 bases short, with 16 bases between. Germline-derived CDR1 and CDR2 are SGHRS and YFSETQ.